Described below is a single T cell receptor (beta chain) sequence and its context. Antigen: not known. This specimen belongs to a study of cytomegalovirus exposure and HLA in healthy donors. Germline CDR1 and CDR2: ENHRY and SYGVKD. V was shortened by 2 bases and J by 2 bases, with 9 bases between the two germline ends. The CDR3 sequence is 14 residues long. Separate from the roughly 700-subject first cohort was the approximately 120-subject validation cohort, to which the donors belonged. General study points: Among TCR beta chains, those listed as cytomegalovirus-associated numbered about 150. Most TCR sequences were rare, but some public TCRs occurred in many donors. Cytomegalovirus status was reportedly diagnosed by the classifier with high specificity and sensitivity.

Method: immunoSEQ multiplex PCR; TCRdb's copy keeps in-frame clones and lacks some. The data contain about 110,000 clones, approximately 89% of them singletons. The V gene is TRBV10-3, the J gene TRBJ1-2, with D perhaps TRBD1 (6 bases). The sequencing input was PBMCs. The TCR was taken from a young woman in good health and CMV-seronegative. The CDR3 region is CAISEVTGNYGYTF. DNA for the CDR3: TGTGCCATCAGTGAGGTAACAGGGAACTATGGCTACACCTTC.